One sample yielded the 27 T cell receptor beta chains listed below, sequenced in a study of shared clonotypes between healthy human individuals. Sequenced by immunoSEQ multiplex PCR; TCRdb stores in-frame clones only, minus some. Of under 200,000 clones in the sample, about 93% were seen once. Sequencing was performed on naive CD4+ T cells sorted from blood. The subset is: CD45RA+ positively selected. These receptors were collected from a woman between 25 and 40 years old in good health.

The CDR3 bases are TGTGCCAGCAGCGTAGGGGTTAGCTCCTACGAGCAGTACTTC. It translates to CASSVGVSSYEQYF. This sequence joins TRBV9 and TRBJ2-7; no clear D gene. The V end lost 0 bases, the J end lost 0 bases, and 7 bases lay between the germline ends. There are 14 residues in the CDR3. Germline CDR1 SGDLS, CDR2 YYNGEE.

The chain carries TRBV27 and TRBJ1-1; TRBD1 aligns across 7 bases. V lost 2 bases to trimming and J lost 5 bases; unmatched junction nucleotides: 11. This CDR3 region has 16 residues. Germline-derived CDR1 and CDR2 are MNHEY and SMNVEV (reference sequence). CDR3 bases: TGTGCCAGCAGTTTAGGTAGGGGGCGGTTATGGACTGAAGCTTTCTTT. Translation: CASSLGRGRLWTEAFF.

The V call is TRBV5-4, the J call TRBJ2-1; D is possibly TRBD2 (6 bases). V dropped 0 bases and J dropped 4 bases, with 14 bases sitting between them. Germline V gene data show CDR1 as SGHNT and CDR2 as YYREEE (reference sequence). CDR3 length: 16 residues. The CDR3, as DNA: TGTGCCAGCAGCTTGGTGGTGGCTAGCGCTTACAATGAGCAGTTCTTC. Translating gives CASSLVVASAYNEQFF.

The chain joins TRBV28 to TRBJ1-4; tentative D call: TRBD1 (6 bases). The CDR3 loop spans 12 amino acids. CDR1 is MDHEN, CDR2 SYDVKM, per germline. V lost 10 bases, J lost 8 bases, and 14 bases lay in between. CDR3 region: CATRGAGEKLFF. CDR3 sequence (DNA): TGTGCCACAAGGGGGGCCGGGGAAAAACTGTTTTTT.

This clone was seen once. The rearrangement links TRBV28 to TRBJ2-5; 8 bases agree with TRBD1. The junction had 3 bases not matched to a gene; V was cut back by 3 bases and J by 0 bases. CDR1 MDHEN and CDR2 SYDVKM come from the germline V gene. CDR3 length equals 15 residues. This chain's CDR3 is CASSFGDRNQETQYF. For the CDR3, the DNA is TGTGCCAGCAGTTTCGGGGACAGGAACCAAGAGACCCAGTACTTC. The whole variable domain, remainder taken from reference TRBV28 and TRBJ2-5, is DVKVTQSSRYLVKRTGEKVFLECVQDMDHENMFWYRQDPGLGLRLIYFSYDVKMKEKGDIPEGYSVSREKKERFSLILESASTNQTSMYLCASSFGDRNQETQYFGPGTRLLVL.

This chain links TRBV4-1 with TRBJ1-1; TRBD1 matches 7 bases. V dropped 4 bases and J dropped 1; count of bases not matched to a gene: 6. This CDR3 contains 15 residues. CDR1 and CDR2 (germline): MGHRA, YSYEKL. The CDR3 bases are TGCGCCAGCAGCCGGCCGACAGGGCCGAACACTGAAGCTTTCTTT. The encoded protein is CASSRPTGPNTEAFF.

This rearrangement joins TRBV19 to TRBJ1-2; no clear D. This CDR3 comprises 14 residues. V lost 1 base and J lost 7, with 13 bases in between. Germline V gene lookup returns CDR1 LNHDA and CDR2 SQIVND (reference sequence). CDR3: CASSIVLGSRGYTF. The CDR3 nucleotides read TGTGCCAGTAGTATAGTACTGGGATCCCGTGGCTACACCTTC. The whole variable domain, filled in from reference TRBV19 and TRBJ1-2, reads DGGITQSPKYLFRKEGQNVTLSCEQNLNHDAMYWYRQDPGQGLRLIYYSQIVNDFQKGDIAEGYSVSREKKESFPLTVTSAQKNPTAFYLCASSIVLGSRGYTFGSGTRLTVV.

CDR3 region: CAISESLGPYNEQFF. The CDR3 DNA follows: TGTGCCATCAGTGAGTCTTTAGGGCCCTACAATGAGCAGTTCTTC. The chain carries TRBV10-3 and TRBJ2-1; D not certain. The ends were cut back, 0 bases at V and 2 bases at J, with 8 bases in the middle. Germline CDR1 is ENHRY and CDR2 is SYGVKD. The CDR3 covers 15 residues.

This clone was seen once. The chain uses TRBV5-4 and TRBJ2-6, with 7 bases lining up with TRBD1. This CDR3 comprises 17 residues. With 0 bases clipped from V and 4 bases from J, the junction kept 7 bases outside the gene matches. The germline V gene has CDR1 SGHNT and CDR2 YYREEE (reference sequence). The CDR3 reads CASSLVPGGLGANVLTF. Here the CDR3 DNA reads TGTGCCAGCAGCTTGGTACCAGGGGGTTTAGGGGCCAACGTCCTGACTTTC.

This rearrangement joins TRBV5-4 to TRBJ2-2; D unclear. This CDR3 is built from 15 residues. Germline CDR1 reads SGHNT; CDR2 reads YYREEE (reference sequence). V was cut by 5 bases and J by 2 bases, with 13 bases left in between. CDR3 amino acids: CASSRAELNTGELFF. The DNA of the CDR3 is TGTGCCAGCAGTCGGGCAGAACTCAACACCGGGGAGCTGTTTTTT.

This clone has only a few counts. The V and J genes are TRBV30 and TRBJ2-7; no definite D call. The V end lost 0 bases, the J end lost 5 bases, and 11 bases lay between the germline ends. The CDR3 runs 13 residues. Germline CDR1 reads GTSNPN; CDR2 reads SVGIG (reference sequence). The CDR3 DNA sequence: TGTGCCTGGAGTGTTATGGCTACCCACGAGCAGTACTTC. It yields the protein CAWSVMATHEQYF.

This chain joins TRBV11-3 and TRBJ2-7; TRBD1 agrees at 8 bases. Germline CDR1 SGHNT, CDR2 YENEEA. V shed 5 bases and J 2 bases; nucleotides not matched to a gene: 8. The CDR3 runs to 15 residues. The CDR3 spells CASSQGALFPYEQYF. The CDR3 DNA reads as TGTGCCAGCAGCCAGGGGGCCCTCTTCCCCTACGAGCAGTACTTC.

This chain uses TRBV19 with TRBJ2-7; D is possibly TRBD2 (5 bases). V was cut by 3 bases and J by 3 bases, with 12 bases left in between. CDR1 and CDR2 (germline): LNHDA, SQIVND (reference sequence). CDR3 length: 14 residues. In DNA, the CDR3 is TGTGCCAGTAGTATCCCTGGGAGCTTCTACGAGCAGTACTTC. It codes for CASSIPGSFYEQYF. The whole variable domain, remainder taken from reference TRBV19 and TRBJ2-7, is DGGITQSPKYLFRKEGQNVTLSCEQNLNHDAMYWYRQDPGQGLRLIYYSQIVNDFQKGDIAEGYSVSREKKESFPLTVTSAQKNPTAFYLCASSIPGSFYEQYFGPGTRLTVT.

This clone came up once. The CDR3 loop reads CAISVSWGNTDGVGDTQYF. CDR3 sequence (DNA): TGTGCCATCAGTGTGTCCTGGGGGAACACGGATGGGGTAGGAGATACGCAGTATTTT. The J gene is TRBJ2-3, the V gene TRBV10-3; TRBD1 or TRBD2 may be the D gene (5 bases each). Germline CDR1 ENHRY, CDR2 SYGVKD. Trimming removed 4 bases from V and 5 bases from J, with 28 bases in between. The CDR3 runs to 19 residues.

This clone was picked up a small number of times. The gene calls are TRBV6-6 and TRBJ1-2, with D uncertain. The V end was cut by 9 bases, the J end by 2 bases, with 7 bases between. The V gene's germline CDR1 is MNHNY and CDR2 SVGAGI (reference sequence). The CDR3 is 11 residues long. Written as DNA, the CDR3 is TGTGCCAGTCAGGACAACTATGGCTACACCTTC. It yields the protein CASQDNYGYTF.

The chain uses TRBV27 and TRBJ1-2; possible D gene TRBD1, 5 bases. The CDR3 has 14 residues. Germline V gives CDR1 MNHEY, CDR2 SMNVEV (reference sequence). Trimming pared 3 bases from V and 8 bases from J, leaving 16 bases between. As DNA, the CDR3 is TGTGCCAGCAGTTTTGGGGGAGCAGGTCGGGGCTACACCTTC. This encodes CASSFGGAGRGYTF.

V and J are TRBV5-1 and TRBJ2-3, with 7 bases fitting TRBD1. The CDR3 has 16 residues. Trimming cost V 0 bases and J 2 bases; bases outside gene matches: 6. Germline-derived CDR1 and CDR2 are SGHRS and YFSETQ. The CDR3 loop is CASSLESGQATDTQYF. CDR3 DNA sequence: TGCGCCAGCAGCTTGGAGAGCGGACAGGCCACAGATACGCAGTATTTT.

The rearrangement joins TRBV7-8 to TRBJ2-2; 13 nucleotides match TRBD2. Per the germline V gene, CDR1 is SGHVS and CDR2 is FQNEAQ. The CDR3 sequence is 16 residues long. J was trimmed by 5 bases and V by 5 bases; bases with no gene match: 5. The CDR3 region has the DNA TGTGCCAGCAGCCCCGGACTAGCGGGAGTAACCGGGGAGCTGTTTTTT. Its translation is CASSPGLAGVTGELFF.

The chain couples TRBV7-6 to TRBJ1-4; 7 bases line up with TRBD1. The CDR3 runs 13 residues. V lost 3 bases, J lost 8 bases, and 3 bases stayed unmatched. CDR1 and CDR2 from the germline V gene are SGHVS and FNYEAQ. The CDR3 DNA reads as TGTGCCAGCAGCTTTTGGACAGGAGAAAAACTGTTTTTT. Encoded protein: CASSFWTGEKLFF.

This chain uses TRBV5-1 with TRBJ2-1; D ambiguous. Germline-derived CDR1 and CDR2 are SGHRS and YFSETQ. The CDR3 is 12 amino acids. V lost 0 bases and J 9 bases, leaving 7 bases between the germline ends. The CDR3 coding sequence is TGCGCCAGCAGCTTGGCCTTGGGTGAGCAGTTCTTC. Translating it yields CASSLALGEQFF.

V and J are TRBV28 and TRBJ2-3; the match to TRBD2 covers 13 bases. The CDR3 runs 16 residues. V lost 4 bases to trimming and J lost 1 base; unmatched junction nucleotides: 2. Germline V lookup: CDR1 MDHEN, CDR2 SYDVKM. CDR3 sequence: CASSWGLAGRTDTQYF. In DNA form, the CDR3 reads TGTGCCAGCAGTTGGGGACTAGCGGGGCGCACAGATACGCAGTATTTT.

V usage is TRBV27 and J usage is TRBJ1-5; weak D call: TRBD1 (6 bases). The CDR3 covers 15 residues. Germline CDR1 MNHEY, CDR2 SMNVEV (reference sequence). The germline V and J ends were trimmed by 8 bases and 7 bases, with 21 bases remaining between them. CDR3 in amino acids: CASSRAGAAGQPQHF. CDR3 nucleotide sequence: TGTGCCAGCTCTAGGGCAGGGGCGGCTGGACAGCCCCAGCATTTT.

The chain is built from TRBV7-3 and TRBJ2-2; 8 nucleotides align to TRBD2. After removal of 5 bases from V and 3 bases from J, the junction contained 2 bases not matched to a gene. The CDR3 is 14 residues long. Germline CDR1 is SGHTA and CDR2 is FQGTGA. CDR3 DNA sequence: TGTGCCAGCAGCACCGGGGGGGACACCGGGGAGCTGTTTTTT. It translates to CASSTGGDTGELFF.

The chain couples TRBV14 to TRBJ2-1; tentative D call: TRBD1 (5 bases). CDR1 and CDR2 from the germline V gene are SGHDN and FVKESK. The ends were cut back, 0 bases at V and 8 bases at J, with 17 bases in the middle. The CDR3 covers 16 residues. CDR3 residues: CASSQDFRQGRDEQFF. The CDR3 DNA follows: TGTGCCAGCAGCCAAGATTTTCGGCAGGGTCGGGATGAGCAGTTCTTC.

This chain joins TRBV20-1 and TRBJ2-5, with D tentatively TRBD1 (6 bases). The end of the DNA aligns better with TRBJ2-7, so the J call may be wrong. Germline V gene sequence: CDR1 DFQATT, CDR2 SNEGSKA (reference sequence). This CDR3 region has 11 residues. The CDR3 DNA reads as TGCAGTGCTAGCCAAGGGGGCGAGCAGTACTTC. Protein product: CSASQGGEQYF.

The chain links TRBV20-1 to TRBJ2-5, with a possible D match to TRBD1 (7 bases). Trimming left V 6 bases short and J 5 bases short, with 10 bases between. Germline CDR1 and CDR2: DFQATT and SNEGSKA (reference sequence). The CDR3 consists of 11 residues. The CDR3 protein is CSASGGETQYF. The CDR3 nucleotides read TGCAGTGCCTCAGGGGGGGAGACCCAGTACTTC.

The V gene is TRBV6-5, the J gene TRBJ2-7; TRBD1 aligns across 9 bases. Germline CDR1 MNHEY, CDR2 SVGAGI. The CDR3 contains 14 residues. V dropped 5 bases and J dropped 2; count of bases not matched to a gene: 4. CDR3 in DNA: TGTGCCAGCAGTCCCCGGGACAGGGCCTACGAGCAGTACTTC. It encodes CASSPRDRAYEQYF.